The clone carrying this TCR beta chain was seen more than once but under ten times. Antigen specificity is unknown. Preparation of the TCRbeta library was carried out with unique molecular identifiers. Each CDR3 protein is one row after TCRdb ran MiXCR on the PCR reads. The repertoire holds about 340,000 distinct CDR3 sequences, with around 15% as singletons. This entry belongs to a study of T-cell reconstitution after alpha-beta-depleted transplantation in children. Study conclusions and caveats: When one year had passed after transplant, most T-cell counts and diversity came from newly produced T cells. Surviving thymic progenitors and recipient T cells were the source of high TCRbeta diversity at day 60 in some patients. After transplant, at about two months, alpha-beta T cells were reportedly derived from several hundred expanded graft clones.

Germline V gene data show CDR1 as LNHNV and CDR2 as YYDKDF (reference sequence). V shed 1 base, J shed 8 bases, and the junction held 4 bases outside the gene matches. The CDR3 loop spans 14 amino acids. The starting material was PBMCs, mostly from graft donor cells, obtained 360 days after TCRalphabeta/CD19-depleted stem cell transplant. This chain links TRBV15 with TRBJ2-1, with 8 bases lining up with TRBD2. The clonotype was recovered from a male patient under 10 years old who had a stem cell transplant for acute lymphoblastic leukemia, so the T cells may come from the graft donor. The CDR3 is CATSRGLAGYEQFF. CDR3 bases: TGTGCCACCAGCAGAGGGCTAGCGGGCTATGAGCAGTTCTTC.